This T cell receptor beta chain was recorded in a study of identical twins. Study outcomes and limitations: While abundant cord blood beta clonotypes carried fewer insertions, memory repertoires showed no such pattern.

Of note for this clonotype: The antigen remains unidentified.

TCRdb passed the 5' RACE reads through MiXCR, listing each CDR3 protein once. The sample lists roughly 1,500,000 distinct CDR3 sequences; roughly a third were seen once. This sequence was found in a newborn girl in good health. The sequenced sample consisted of cord blood.

The CDR3 DNA reads TGCAGTGCTAGGGGGGCAGGGGAAGCTTTCTTT. Protein product: CSARGAGEAFF. The chain is built from TRBV20-1 and TRBJ1-1, with TRBD1 as a possible D gene (6 bases). The CDR3 runs to 11 residues. From germline, CDR1 is DFQATT and CDR2 SNEGSKA (reference sequence). The V end was cut by 3 bases, the J end by 8 bases, with 10 bases between.